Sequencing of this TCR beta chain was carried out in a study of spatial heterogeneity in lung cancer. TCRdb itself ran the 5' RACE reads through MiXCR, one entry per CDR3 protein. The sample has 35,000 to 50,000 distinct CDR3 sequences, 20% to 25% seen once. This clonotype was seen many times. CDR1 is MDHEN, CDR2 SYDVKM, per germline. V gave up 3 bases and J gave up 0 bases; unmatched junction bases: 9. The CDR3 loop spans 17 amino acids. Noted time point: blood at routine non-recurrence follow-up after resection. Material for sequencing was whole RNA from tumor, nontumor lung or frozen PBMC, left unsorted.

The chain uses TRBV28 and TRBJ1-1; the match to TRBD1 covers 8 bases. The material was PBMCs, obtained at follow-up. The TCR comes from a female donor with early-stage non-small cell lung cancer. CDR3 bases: TGTGCCAGCAGTTTGAACCGGGACAGGACCCTGAACACTGAAGCTTTCTTT. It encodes CASSLNRDRTLNTEAFF.